This entry is about one T cell receptor (beta chain). Its antigen is not known. The data were obtained in a study of monozygotic twins with cystic fibrosis. Overall study findings and caveats: Age, concordance and disease severity did not associate with shared CDR3 numbers.

Sequenced by immunoSEQ multiplex PCR; TCRdb stores in-frame clones only, minus some. The data show about 24,000 clones, with 87% seen just once and over 1% held by the top ten. Germline V lookup: CDR1 MDHEN, CDR2 SYDVKM. The CDR3 is 13 residues long. Trimming took off 3 bases at V and 6 bases at J, with 10 bases between the two ends. This TCR came from a woman aged 25-40 years with cystic fibrosis. The sequenced material came from blood. The chain recombines TRBV28 with TRBJ2-3, with unresolved D. This CDR3 is CASSFGDADTQYF. The CDR3, as DNA: TGTGCCAGCAGTTTTGGAGATGCCGATACGCAGTATTTT.